The table lists the clone carrying this TCR beta chain with a count of one. Its antigen remains unidentified. Trimming cost V 0 bases and J 3 bases, with 8 bases left between them. Germline CDR1 is GTSNPN and CDR2 is SVGIG (reference sequence). The CDR3 consists of 13 residues. These data originate in a study of cytotoxic CD8 clonotypes in ibrutinib-treated CLL. General study points: With treatment, public clonotypes, which were uncommon, either contracted or remained stable.

Depths of 1 in 200,000 to 1 in 1 million T cells were the sequencing target. Method: immunoSEQ multiplex PCR; TCRdb's copy keeps in-frame clones and lacks some. The table includes 150,000 or so clones, around nine tenths detected once. The sequenced sample was PBMCs, obtained at disease progression, from a patient treated with ibrutinib. The clonotype originates from a human donor with chronic lymphocytic leukemia. The V and J genes are TRBV30 and TRBJ1-2; D is undetermined. As DNA, the CDR3 is TGTGCCTGGAGTGTAGGAAGGGACTATGGCTACACCTTC. Protein sequence: CAWSVGRDYGYTF. Looking up the rest from reference TRBV30 and TRBJ1-2 gives the full variable domain: SQTIHQWPATLVQPVGSPLSLECTVEGTSNPNLYWYRQAAGRGLQLLFYSVGIGQISSEVPQNLSASRPQDRQFILSSKKLLLSDSGFYLCAWSVGRDYGYTFGSGTRLTVV.